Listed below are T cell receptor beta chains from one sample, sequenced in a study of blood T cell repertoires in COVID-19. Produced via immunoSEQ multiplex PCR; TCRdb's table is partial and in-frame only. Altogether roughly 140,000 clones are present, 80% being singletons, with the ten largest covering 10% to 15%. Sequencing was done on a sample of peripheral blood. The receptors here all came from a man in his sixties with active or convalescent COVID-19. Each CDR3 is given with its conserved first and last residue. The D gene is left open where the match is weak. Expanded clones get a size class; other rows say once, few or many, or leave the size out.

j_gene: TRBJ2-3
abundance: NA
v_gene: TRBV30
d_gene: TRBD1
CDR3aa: CAWSVRDRANTQYF
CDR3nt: TGTGCCTGGAGTGTACGGGACAGGGCAAATACGCAGTATTTT

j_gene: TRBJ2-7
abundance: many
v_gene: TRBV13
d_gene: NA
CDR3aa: CASSYRQGPREQYF
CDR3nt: TGTGCCAGCAGCTATCGCCAGGGGCCACGGGAGCAGTACTTC

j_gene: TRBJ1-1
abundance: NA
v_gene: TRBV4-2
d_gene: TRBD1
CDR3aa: CASSQALGTVNTEAFF
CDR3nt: TGTGCCAGCAGCCAGGCGCTCGGGACAGTGAACACTGAAGCTTTCTTT

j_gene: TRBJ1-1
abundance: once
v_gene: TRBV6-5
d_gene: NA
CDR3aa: CASKVTQANTEAFF
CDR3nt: TGTGCCAGCAAGGTGACACAGGCTAACACTGAAGCTTTCTTT

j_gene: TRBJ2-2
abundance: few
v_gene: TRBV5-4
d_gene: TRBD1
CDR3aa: CASSVPGGITGELFF
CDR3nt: TGTGCCAGCAGCGTACCAGGGGGCATCACCGGGGAGCTGTTTTTT

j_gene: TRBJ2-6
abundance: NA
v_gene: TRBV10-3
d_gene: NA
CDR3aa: CAITKQEGLLFSGANVLTF
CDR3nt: TGTGCCATCACTAAGCAGGAGGGCCTACTATTCTCTGGGGCCAACGTCCTGACTTTC

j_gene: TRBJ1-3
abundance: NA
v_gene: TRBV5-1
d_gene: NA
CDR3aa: CASSLVIGVAGNTIYF
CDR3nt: TGCGCCAGCAGCTTGGTTATCGGGGTCGCCGGAAACACCATATATTTT

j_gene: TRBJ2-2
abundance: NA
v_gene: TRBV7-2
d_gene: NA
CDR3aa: CASSWTPWTGLNTGELFF
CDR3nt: TGTGCCAGCAGCTGGACGCCCTGGACTGGCCTGAACACCGGGGAGCTGTTTTTT

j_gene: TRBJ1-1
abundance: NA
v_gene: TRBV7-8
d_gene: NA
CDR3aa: CASSRWGGNTEAFF
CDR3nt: TGTGCCAGCAGCCGATGGGGCGGGAACACTGAAGCTTTCTTT

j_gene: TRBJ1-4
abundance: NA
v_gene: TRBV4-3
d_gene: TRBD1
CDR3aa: CASSQVYGTGDEKLFF
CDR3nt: TGCGCCAGCAGCCAAGTATATGGGACAGGGGATGAAAAACTGTTTTTT

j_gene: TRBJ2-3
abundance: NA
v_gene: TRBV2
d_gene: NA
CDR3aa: CASSFSGQTADTQYF
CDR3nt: TGTGCCAGCAGCTTTAGCGGCCAGACCGCAGATACGCAGTATTTT

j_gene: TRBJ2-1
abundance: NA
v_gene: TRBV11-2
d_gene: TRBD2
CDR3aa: CASSLVAGGYNEQFF
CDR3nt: TGTGCCAGCAGCTTAGTAGCGGGAGGGTACAATGAGCAGTTCTTC

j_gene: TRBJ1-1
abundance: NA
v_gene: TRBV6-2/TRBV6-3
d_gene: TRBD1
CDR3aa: CASSPTTGDAFF
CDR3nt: TGTGCCAGCAGTCCAACAACAGGGGATGCTTTCTTT

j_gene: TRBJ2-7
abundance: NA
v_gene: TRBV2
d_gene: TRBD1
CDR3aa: CASSPGQGLYEQYF
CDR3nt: TGTGCCAGCAGTCCGGGACAGGGACTTTACGAGCAGTACTTC

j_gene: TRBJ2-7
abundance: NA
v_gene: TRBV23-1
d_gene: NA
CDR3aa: CASSQIIRCYEQYF
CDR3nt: TGCGCCAGCAGTCAAATCATCCGGTGCTACGAGCAGTACTTC

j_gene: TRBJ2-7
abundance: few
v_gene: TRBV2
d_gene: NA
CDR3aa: CASMGLGGEQYF
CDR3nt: TGTGCCAGCATGGGGTTGGGCGGGGAGCAGTACTTC

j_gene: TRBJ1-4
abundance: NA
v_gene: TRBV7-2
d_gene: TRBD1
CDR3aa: CASSLNRGEEKLFF
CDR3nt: TGTGCCAGCAGCTTAAACAGGGGAGAGGAAAAACTGTTTTTT

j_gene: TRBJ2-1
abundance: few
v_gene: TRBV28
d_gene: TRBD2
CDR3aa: CASSFRSWGTSGRDEQFF
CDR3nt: TGTGCCAGCAGTTTTCGTTCGTGGGGGACTAGCGGGAGGGATGAGCAGTTCTTC

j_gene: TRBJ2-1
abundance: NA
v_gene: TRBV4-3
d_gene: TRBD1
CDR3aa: CASSQETGGDNEQFF
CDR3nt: TGCGCCAGCAGCCAAGAAACAGGGGGTGACAATGAGCAGTTCTTC

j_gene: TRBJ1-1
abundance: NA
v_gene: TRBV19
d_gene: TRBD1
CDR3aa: CASRAQTGMNTEAFF
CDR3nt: TGTGCCAGTAGGGCCCAGACAGGGATGAACACTGAAGCTTTCTTT

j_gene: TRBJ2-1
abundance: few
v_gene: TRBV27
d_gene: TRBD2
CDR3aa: CASSLAGGYYNEQFF
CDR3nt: TGTGCCAGCAGTCTAGCGGGAGGTTACTACAATGAGCAGTTCTTC

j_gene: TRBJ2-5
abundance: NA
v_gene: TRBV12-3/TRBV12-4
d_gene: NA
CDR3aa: CASSPRGQTQYF
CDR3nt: TGTGCCAGCAGTCCCCGAGGTCAGACCCAGTACTTC

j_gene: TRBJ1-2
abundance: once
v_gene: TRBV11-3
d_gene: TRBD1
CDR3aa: CASSLRTGGDSNYGYTF
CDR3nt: TGTGCCAGCAGCCTTCGGACAGGTGGTGATTCTAACTATGGCTACACCTTC

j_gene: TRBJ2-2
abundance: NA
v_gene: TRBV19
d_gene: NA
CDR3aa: CASSGGLTGELFF
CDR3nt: TGTGCCAGTAGCGGGGGACTCACCGGGGAGCTGTTTTTT

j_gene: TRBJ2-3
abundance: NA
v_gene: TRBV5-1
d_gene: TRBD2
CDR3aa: CASSPEGSGRARTDTQYF
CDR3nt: TGCGCCAGCAGCCCGGAGGGTAGCGGGAGGGCCAGGACAGATACGCAGTATTTT

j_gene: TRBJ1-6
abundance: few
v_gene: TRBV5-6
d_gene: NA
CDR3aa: CASSGEGWAGNSPLHF
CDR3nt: TGTGCCAGCAGCGGGGAGGGATGGGCTGGTAATTCACCCCTCCACTTT

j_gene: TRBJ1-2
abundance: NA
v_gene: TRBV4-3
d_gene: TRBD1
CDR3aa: CASSQDQGDREGFGYTF
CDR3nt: TGCGCCAGCAGCCAAGATCAAGGGGACAGGGAAGGGTTTGGCTACACCTTC

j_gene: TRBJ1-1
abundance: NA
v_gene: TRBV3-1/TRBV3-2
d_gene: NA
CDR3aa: CASSQPPWGGLGTEAFF
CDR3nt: TGTGCCAGCAGCCAACCCCCCTGGGGAGGGTTAGGGACTGAAGCTTTCTTT

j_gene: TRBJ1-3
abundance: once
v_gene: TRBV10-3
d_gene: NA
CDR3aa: CAISGSGHSGNTIYF
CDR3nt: TGTGCCATCAGTGGGTCTGGGCACTCTGGAAACACCATATATTTT

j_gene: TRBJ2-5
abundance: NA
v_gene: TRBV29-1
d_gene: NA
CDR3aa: CSVEDLGGQETQYF
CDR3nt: TGCAGCGTTGAAGATCTCGGAGGGCAGGAGACCCAGTACTTC

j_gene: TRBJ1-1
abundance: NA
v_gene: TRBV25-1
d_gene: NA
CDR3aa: CASSGEPNTEAFF
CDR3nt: TGTGCCAGCTCCGGAGAACCGAACACTGAAGCTTTCTTT

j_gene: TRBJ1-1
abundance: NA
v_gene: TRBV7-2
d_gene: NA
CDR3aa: CASSYQGLSGTEAFF
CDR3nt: TGTGCCAGCAGCTACCAGGGGCTATCGGGGACTGAAGCTTTCTTT

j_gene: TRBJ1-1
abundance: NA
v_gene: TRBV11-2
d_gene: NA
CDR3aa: CASSLVTRVGNTEAFF
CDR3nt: TGTGCCAGCAGCTTAGTAACTAGGGTGGGAAACACTGAAGCTTTCTTT

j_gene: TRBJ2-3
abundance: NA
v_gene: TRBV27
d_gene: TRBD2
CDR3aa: CASSLLVPGGGTDTQYF
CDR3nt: TGTGCCAGCAGTTTATTGGTCCCTGGGGGGGGCACAGATACGCAGTATTTT

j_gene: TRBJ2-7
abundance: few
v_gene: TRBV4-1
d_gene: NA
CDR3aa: CASSPRTVSSYEQYF
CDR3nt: TGCGCCAGCAGCCCCCGGACAGTTTCATCCTACGAGCAGTACTTC

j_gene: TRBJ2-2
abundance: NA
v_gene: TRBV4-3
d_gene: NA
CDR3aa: CASSQDAGLNTGELFF
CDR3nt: TGCGCCAGCAGCCAAGATGCAGGGTTAAACACCGGGGAGCTGTTTTTT

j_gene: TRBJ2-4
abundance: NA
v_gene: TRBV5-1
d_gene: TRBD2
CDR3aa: CASSLDSGQNIQYF
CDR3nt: TGCGCCAGCAGCTTAGATAGCGGGCAAAACATTCAGTACTTC

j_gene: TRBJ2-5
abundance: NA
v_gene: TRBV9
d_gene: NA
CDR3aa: CASSVGISNQETQYF
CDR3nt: TGTGCCAGCAGCGTAGGGATTAGCAACCAAGAGACCCAGTACTTC

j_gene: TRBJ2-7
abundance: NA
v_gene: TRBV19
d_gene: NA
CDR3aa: CASSLQGDEQYF
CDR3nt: TGTGCCAGTAGTTTACAGGGCGACGAGCAGTACTTC

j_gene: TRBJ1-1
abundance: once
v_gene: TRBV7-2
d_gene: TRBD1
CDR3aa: CASSFTGGNPEAFF
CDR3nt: TGTGCCAGCAGCTTCACAGGGGGCAACCCTGAAGCTTTCTTT

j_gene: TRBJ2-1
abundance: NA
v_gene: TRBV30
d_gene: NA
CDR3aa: CAWSRRCSSYNEQFF
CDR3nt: TGTGCCTGGAGTCGTCGGTGTAGCTCCTACAATGAGCAGTTCTTC